This is a list of T cell receptor beta chains from one sample in a study of blood T cell repertoires in COVID-19. Produced via immunoSEQ multiplex PCR; TCRdb's table is partial and in-frame only. The sample holds a few hundred thousand clones; roughly 90% are singletons and the top ten take 5% to 7.5%. Sequenced input: peripheral blood. These receptors came from a man aged 18 to 29 who had recovered from COVID-19. CDR3s include the opening cysteine and the closing phenylalanine or tryptophan. A D gene is named only where the DNA matches it firmly. Where a row states a size, it is once, few, many or the class of an expanded clone; other rows omit it.

CDR3aa	CDR3nt	abundance	v_gene	d_gene	j_gene
CASSTTGVGSPLHF	TGCGCCAGCAGCACTACAGGGGTGGGTTCACCCCTCCACTTT	few	TRBV5-1	TRBD1	TRBJ1-6
CASRPLGGQYEQYF	TGTGCCAGCAGGCCCCTAGGGGGCCAGTACGAGCAGTACTTC	-	TRBV6-5	TRBD1	TRBJ2-7
CASSRDNTDTQYF	TGTGCCAGCAGTCGGGACAACACAGATACGCAGTATTTT	-	TRBV7-3	-	TRBJ2-3
CASGDSFYEQYF	TGTGCCAGTGGGGACTCCTTCTACGAGCAGTACTTC	few	TRBV27	-	TRBJ2-7
CASIARESGNTIYF	TGTGCCAGCATAGCCCGGGAGAGTGGAAACACCATATATTTT	-	TRBV6-5	-	TRBJ1-3
CASSMRLAGSTDTQYF	TGTGCCAGTAGTATGCGACTAGCGGGAAGCACAGATACGCAGTATTTT	-	TRBV19	TRBD2	TRBJ2-3
CSVEDPEKRDTQYF	TGCAGCGTTGAAGATCCTGAGAAGAGGGATACGCAGTATTTT	-	TRBV29-1	-	TRBJ2-3
CAISGDRLNQPQHF	TGTGCCATCAGCGGAGACAGACTCAATCAGCCCCAGCATTTT	once	TRBV10-3	-	TRBJ1-5
CASSPLRVAGAGTEAFF	TGTGCCAGCTCACCACTGCGGGTAGCGGGAGCGGGTACTGAAGCTTTCTTT	-	TRBV18	-	TRBJ1-1
CSVAAGSPYEQYF	TGCAGCGTTGCCGCAGGGTCGCCCTACGAGCAGTACTTC	-	TRBV29-1	-	TRBJ2-7
CASSLEEAEQYF	TGCGCCAGCAGCTTGGAGGAGGCCGAGCAGTACTTC	-	TRBV5-1	-	TRBJ2-7
CASSLEASGQETQYF	TGTGCCAGCAGCTTAGAGGCTAGCGGACAAGAGACCCAGTACTTC	-	TRBV7-9	TRBD2	TRBJ2-5
CASSLAAGLNTEAFF	TGTGCCAGCAGCTTAGCGGCAGGGCTTAACACTGAAGCTTTCTTT	-	TRBV7-6	-	TRBJ1-1
CSASGTSGPYEQYF	TGCAGTGCTAGTGGGACTAGCGGCCCCTACGAGCAGTACTTC	-	TRBV20-1	TRBD2	TRBJ2-7
CAISPGRDRGSNYGYTF	TGTGCCATCTCCCCCGGCCGGGACAGGGGTTCTAACTATGGCTACACCTTC	-	TRBV10-3	TRBD1	TRBJ1-2
CASSQDTSYEQYF	TGTGCCAGCAGCCAGGACACTTCCTACGAGCAGTACTTC	-	TRBV12-3/TRBV12-4	-	TRBJ2-7
CASSKTRGQEHEQYF	TGTGCCAGCAGCAAAACCAGGGGCCAGGAACACGAGCAGTACTTC	once	TRBV21-1	-	TRBJ2-7
CASSLGEGGQPQHF	TGTGCCAGCAGCTTAGGAGAGGGCGGTCAGCCCCAGCATTTT	-	TRBV11-2	-	TRBJ1-5
CASSIITGGRELFF	TGTGCCAGTAGTATAATAACAGGGGGCAGGGAGCTGTTTTTT	-	TRBV19	TRBD1	TRBJ2-2
CASRPDNWRNQPQHF	TGTGCCAGCAGGCCAGACAACTGGCGCAATCAGCCCCAGCATTTT	-	TRBV6-5	-	TRBJ1-5
CSASGVILKKETQYF	TGCAGTGCTAGTGGAGTAATCCTGAAGAAAGAGACCCAGTACTTC	-	TRBV20-1	-	TRBJ2-5
CASSRAGQGKAGELFF	TGCGCCAGCAGCCGGGCTGGACAGGGAAAGGCCGGGGAGCTGTTTTTT	once	TRBV5-1	TRBD1	TRBJ2-2
CASSEREAIPYEQYF	TGTGCCAGCAGTGAAAGGGAGGCGATCCCCTACGAGCAGTACTTC	-	TRBV6-1	-	TRBJ2-7
CASSVNRGYEQYF	TGCGCCAGCAGTGTGAACAGGGGCTACGAGCAGTACTTC	-	TRBV10-1	TRBD1	TRBJ2-7
CASSLSPTRGYEQYF	TGTGCCAGCAGTTTATCCCCGACGAGGGGGTACGAGCAGTACTTC	-	TRBV27	-	TRBJ2-7
CASSVAGGSEQYF	TGTGCCAGCAGTGTAGCGGGAGGTAGCGAGCAGTACTTC	-	TRBV12-3/TRBV12-4	TRBD2	TRBJ2-7
CASTFLPGNTIYF	TGTGCCAGCACCTTCCTACCTGGAAACACCATATATTTT	-	TRBV6-5	-	TRBJ1-3
CASSESSRVNEQYF	TGCGCCAGCAGTGAGTCGAGCAGGGTAAACGAGCAGTACTTC	few	TRBV10-1	-	TRBJ2-7
CASSFTGSLGNTIYF	TGTGCCAGCTCATTCACAGGGAGTTTGGGAAACACCATATATTTT	once	TRBV18	-	TRBJ1-3
CASSRQGAGTEAFF	TGTGCCAGTAGCCGACAGGGGGCAGGCACTGAAGCTTTCTTT	few	TRBV19	TRBD1	TRBJ1-1
CASSPPRVTYEQYF	TGTGCCAGCTCACCACCGAGGGTGACCTACGAGCAGTACTTC	once	TRBV18	-	TRBJ2-7
CAWGPTSGNYEQYF	TGTGCCTGGGGACCTACTAGCGGGAACTACGAGCAGTACTTC	-	TRBV30	TRBD2	TRBJ2-7
CASSQERGTEAFF	TGCGCCAGCAGCCAAGAGCGGGGAACTGAAGCTTTCTTT	-	TRBV4-3	-	TRBJ1-1
CASSFLVGQGYEQYF	TGTGCCAGCAGTTTCCTCGTGGGACAGGGCTACGAGCAGTACTTC	-	TRBV27	TRBD1	TRBJ2-7
CASSSGGTNYGYTF	TGCGCCAGCAGTTCAGGGGGCACTAACTATGGCTACACCTTC	-	TRBV10-2	TRBD1	TRBJ1-2
CATSRTGGGNTIYF	TGTGCCACCAGCAGAACAGGGGGTGGAAACACCATATATTTT	few	TRBV15	TRBD1	TRBJ1-3
CASSGGGTGDGYTF	TGTGCCAGCAGCGGGGGTGGGACAGGGGATGGCTACACCTTC	-	TRBV5-4	TRBD1	TRBJ1-2
CASSVQDWMNTGELFF	TGTGCCAGCAGCGTCCAGGACTGGATGAACACCGGGGAGCTGTTTTTT	few	TRBV9	-	TRBJ2-2
CASSLDRQYGYTF	TGTGCCAGCAGCTTAGATCGACAGTATGGCTACACCTTC	once	TRBV11-2	-	TRBJ1-2
CASSGLDVTGPNYGYTF	TGTGCCAGCAGCGGATTGGACGTTACAGGGCCAAACTATGGCTACACCTTC	-	TRBV2	-	TRBJ1-2
CASSFIDNEKLFF	TGTGCCAGCAGTTTTATAGATAATGAAAAACTGTTTTTT	once	TRBV28	-	TRBJ1-4
CASSLLTGGTQYF	TGTGCCAGCAGCTTGCTGACAGGGGGGACCCAGTACTTC	-	TRBV5-4	TRBD1	TRBJ2-5
CASSVGQGSYGYTF	TGTGCCAGCAGCGTAGGGCAGGGGAGTTATGGCTACACCTTC	-	TRBV9	-	TRBJ1-2
CASSLLGSPNTIYF	TGTGCCAGCAGTTTATTAGGGAGTCCGAACACCATATATTTT	-	TRBV27	-	TRBJ1-3